These 11 T cell receptor beta chains share one sample of origin, sequenced in a study of shared clonotypes between healthy human individuals (dated by TCRdb to about 2020). Receptor libraries were prepared by the immunoSEQ multiplex PCR assay. In TCRdb, the immuneACCESS table is reduced to in-frame sequences with V and J assigned. These tables do not hold every clone; where another copy was compared, an unresolved V gene accounts for under half, and the others remain unexplained. Within this sample are 2 million or so clones, with roughly 95% of them counted one time only. Clones ranked in the top ten supply 1% to 1.3% of the sample. CD8 naive samples were CD45RO-negative cells positively selected for CCR7, giving a CD45RA+CCR7+ population that excluded TemRA cells. The sample comprised naive CD8+ T cells sorted from blood. The meaning of the sample's cell subset or site label: CD45RA+CCR7+. These receptors originate from a man in his late teens or twenties in good health.

The chain is built from TRBV9 and TRBJ1-2; D gene ambiguous. V was pared by 3 bases and J by 3 bases, with 6 bases between. Germline V gives CDR1 SGDLS, CDR2 YYNGEE. The length of the CDR3 is 12 residues. In DNA form, the CDR3 reads TGTGCCAGCAGCGCGTCGGACTATGGCTACACCTTC. Protein sequence: CASSASDYGYTF.

The chain has TRBV15 and TRBJ2-7, with TRBD1 matching over 10 bases. Germline CDR1 and CDR2: LNHNV and YYDKDF (reference sequence). V lost 5 bases and J lost 3; bases outside the gene matches: 4. This CDR3 has 14 residues. The CDR3 nucleotides read TGTGCCACCAGCCGGGACAGGGGAATCTACGAGCAGTACTTC. It codes for CATSRDRGIYEQYF.

The chain couples TRBV13 to TRBJ2-2; D is uncertain. Germline-derived CDR1 and CDR2 are PRHDT and FYEKMQ (reference sequence). Trimming took off 3 bases at V and 6 bases at J, with 5 bases between the two ends. The CDR3 loop spans 12 amino acids. Here the CDR3 DNA reads TGTGCCAGCAGCTTCATCCCCGGGGAGCTGTTTTTT. Translation: CASSFIPGELFF.

This rearrangement joins TRBV20-1 to TRBJ2-7; D gene uncertain. Germline V CDR1 and CDR2: DFQATT, SNEGSKA (reference sequence). The CDR3 contains 11 residues. Trimming stripped 0 bases from V and 4 bases from J, with 4 bases between. The CDR3 reads CSARDIYEQYF. The CDR3 nucleotides are TGCAGTGCTAGAGATATTTACGAGCAGTACTTC.

This chain links TRBV5-6 with TRBJ2-5, with a possible D match to TRBD1 (8 bases). The CDR3 has 16 amino acids. The ends were cut back, 0 bases at V and 5 bases at J, with 17 bases in the middle. Germline CDR1 and CDR2: SGHDT and YYEEEE. CDR3 in amino acids: CASSLAGGWGGETQYF. For the CDR3, the DNA is TGTGCCAGCAGCTTGGCAGGGGGCTGGGGAGGGGAGACCCAGTACTTC.

This clone has only one observation. The CDR3 DNA reads TGCAGCGTTGTATCCGGAGCCCAGGATGAAAAACTGTTTTTT. Protein product: CSVVSGAQDEKLFF. The chain couples TRBV29-1 to TRBJ1-4; D unresolved. The CDR3 is 14 residues long. Germline V gene sequence: CDR1 SQVTM, CDR2 ANQGSEA. V lost 4 bases and J lost 6, with 15 bases in between.

The rearrangement joins TRBV4-3 to TRBJ1-4; D might be TRBD1 (6 bases). CDR1 and CDR2 (germline): LGHNA, YSLEER. V lost 1 base to trimming and J lost 6 bases, with 12 bases between them. This CDR3 contains 15 residues. The CDR3: CASSQVWDIDEKLFF. Here the CDR3 DNA reads TGCGCCAGCAGCCAAGTGTGGGACATCGATGAAAAACTGTTTTTT.

J is TRBJ2-7 and V is TRBV5-1; no definite D call. V was cut by 0 bases and J by 6 bases, with 7 bases left in between. Germline V gene lookup returns CDR1 SGHRS and CDR2 YFSETQ. This CDR3 comprises 12 residues. The CDR3 reads CASSLGFGEQYF. The DNA of the CDR3 is TGCGCCAGCAGCTTGGGTTTCGGCGAGCAGTACTTC.

The chain combines TRBV2 with TRBJ2-7, with a tentative D call TRBD2 (5 bases). Per the germline V gene, CDR1 is SNHLY and CDR2 is FYNNEI. The CDR3 runs to 14 residues. The V end was cut by 8 bases, the J end by 4 bases, with 18 bases between. CDR3 nucleotides: TGTGCCAGCGACGAAGGGTCGGCGGGTTACGAGCAGTACTTC. Residues: CASDEGSAGYEQYF.

This clone was seen just once. This chain uses TRBV6-5 with TRBJ2-3, with D uncertain. Germline assignment: CDR1 MNHEY and CDR2 SVGAGI. This CDR3 has 13 residues. Trimming cost V 8 bases and J 6 bases, with 15 bases left between them. The CDR3 bases are TGTGCCAGCTACACGCCTTTGGGGGATACGCAGTATTTT. The encoded protein is CASYTPLGDTQYF.

The V gene is TRBV4-3, the J gene TRBJ2-5, with D perhaps TRBD2 (6 bases). The CDR3 runs to 16 residues. Germline-derived CDR1 and CDR2 are LGHNA and YSLEER. The germline V and J ends were trimmed by 4 bases and 4 bases, with 19 bases remaining between them. Here the CDR3 reads CASSPALEGRGETQYF. The CDR3 DNA reads TGCGCCAGCAGCCCGGCTTTGGAGGGCCGTGGAGAGACCCAGTACTTC.